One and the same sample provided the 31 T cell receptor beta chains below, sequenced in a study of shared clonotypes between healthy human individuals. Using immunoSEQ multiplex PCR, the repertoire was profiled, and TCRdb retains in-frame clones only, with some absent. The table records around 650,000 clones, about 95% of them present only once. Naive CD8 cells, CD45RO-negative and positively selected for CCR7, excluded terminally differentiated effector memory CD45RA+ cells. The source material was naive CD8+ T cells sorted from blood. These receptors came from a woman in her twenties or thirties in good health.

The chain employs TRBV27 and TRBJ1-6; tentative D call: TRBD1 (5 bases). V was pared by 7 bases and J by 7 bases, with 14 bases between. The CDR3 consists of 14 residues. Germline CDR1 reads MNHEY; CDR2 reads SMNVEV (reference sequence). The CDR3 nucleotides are TGTGCCAGCACCACAGGTCCTCAGAATTCACCCCTCCACTTT. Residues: CASTTGPQNSPLHF.

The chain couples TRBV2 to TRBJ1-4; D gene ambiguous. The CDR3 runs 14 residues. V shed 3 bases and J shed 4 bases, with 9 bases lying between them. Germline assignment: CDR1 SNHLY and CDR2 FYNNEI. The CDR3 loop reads CASSEDGLNEKLFF. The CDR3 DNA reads TGTGCCAGCAGTGAGGACGGACTTAATGAAAAACTGTTTTTT.

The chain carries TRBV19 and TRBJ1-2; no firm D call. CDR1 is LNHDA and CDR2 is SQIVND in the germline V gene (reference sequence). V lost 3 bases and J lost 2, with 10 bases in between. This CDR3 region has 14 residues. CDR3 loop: CASSIWSQNYGYTF. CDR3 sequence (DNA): TGTGCCAGTAGTATTTGGAGTCAGAACTATGGCTACACCTTC.

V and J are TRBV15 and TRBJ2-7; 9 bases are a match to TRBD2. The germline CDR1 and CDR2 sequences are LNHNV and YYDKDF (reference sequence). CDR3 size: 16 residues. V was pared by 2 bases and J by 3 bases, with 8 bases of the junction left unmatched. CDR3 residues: CATSRQVSGRNYEQYF. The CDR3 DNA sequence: TGTGCCACCAGCAGACAAGTAAGCGGGAGGAACTACGAGCAGTACTTC. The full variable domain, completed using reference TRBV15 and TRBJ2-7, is DAMVIQNPRYQVTQFGKPVTLSCSQTLNHNVMYWYQQKSSQAPKLLFHYYDKDFNNEADTPDNFQSRRPNTSFCFLDIRSPGLGDTAMYLCATSRQVSGRNYEQYFGPGTRLTVT.

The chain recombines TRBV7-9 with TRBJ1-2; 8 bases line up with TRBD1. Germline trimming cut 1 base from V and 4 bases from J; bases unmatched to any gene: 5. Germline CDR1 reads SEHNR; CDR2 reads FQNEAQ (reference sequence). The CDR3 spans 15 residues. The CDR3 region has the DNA TGTGCCAGCAGCTTAGAAAACAGGGGGAGCTATGGCTACACCTTC. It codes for CASSLENRGSYGYTF.

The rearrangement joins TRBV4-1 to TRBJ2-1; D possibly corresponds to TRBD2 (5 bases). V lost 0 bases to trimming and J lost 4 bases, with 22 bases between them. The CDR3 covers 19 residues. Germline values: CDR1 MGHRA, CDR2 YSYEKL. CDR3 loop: CASSQEGIWEREEYNEQFF. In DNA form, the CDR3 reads TGCGCCAGCAGCCAAGAGGGAATCTGGGAGCGCGAGGAATACAATGAGCAGTTCTTC.

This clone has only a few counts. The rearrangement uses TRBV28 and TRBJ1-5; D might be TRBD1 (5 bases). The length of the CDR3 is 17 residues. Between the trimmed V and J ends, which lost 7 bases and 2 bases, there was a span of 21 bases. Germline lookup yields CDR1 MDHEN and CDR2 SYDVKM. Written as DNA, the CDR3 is TGTGCCAGCACTCACTCCGGACGCAGGGTGGGCAATCAGCCCCAGCATTTT. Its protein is CASTHSGRRVGNQPQHF.

The CDR3 here is CASSSRVNTDTQYF. The CDR3 DNA reads TGTGCCAGCAGTTCCCGAGTCAACACAGATACGCAGTATTTT. V gene TRBV27 combines with J gene TRBJ2-3; D uncertain. CDR1 and CDR2 from the germline V gene are MNHEY and SMNVEV (reference sequence). Trimming removed 4 bases at V and 2 bases at J, with 10 bases between. CDR3 length: 14 residues.

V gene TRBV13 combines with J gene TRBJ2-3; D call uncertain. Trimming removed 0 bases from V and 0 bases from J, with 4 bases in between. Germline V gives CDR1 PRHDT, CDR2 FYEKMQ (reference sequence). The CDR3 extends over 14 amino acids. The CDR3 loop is CASSLGPSTDTQYF. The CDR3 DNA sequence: TGTGCCAGCAGCTTAGGCCCGAGCACAGATACGCAGTATTTT.

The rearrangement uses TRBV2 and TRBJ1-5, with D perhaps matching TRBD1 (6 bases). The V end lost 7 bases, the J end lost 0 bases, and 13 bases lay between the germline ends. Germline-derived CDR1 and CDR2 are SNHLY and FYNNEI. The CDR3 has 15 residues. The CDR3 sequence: CASTGDKDSNQPQHF. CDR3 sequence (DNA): TGTGCCAGCACGGGGGACAAAGATAGCAATCAGCCCCAGCATTTT.

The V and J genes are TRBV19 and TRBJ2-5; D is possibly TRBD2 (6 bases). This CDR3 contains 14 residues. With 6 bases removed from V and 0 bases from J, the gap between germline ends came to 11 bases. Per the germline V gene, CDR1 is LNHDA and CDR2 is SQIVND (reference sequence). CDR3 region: CASRLGSYQETQYF. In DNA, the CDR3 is TGTGCCAGTAGACTCGGGAGCTACCAAGAGACCCAGTACTTC.

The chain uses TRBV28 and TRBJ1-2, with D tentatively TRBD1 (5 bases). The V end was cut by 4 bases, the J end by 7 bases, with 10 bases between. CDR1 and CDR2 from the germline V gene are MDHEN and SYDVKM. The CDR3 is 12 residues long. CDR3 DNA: TGTGCCAGCAGTTCCCCAGGGTTTGGCTACACCTTC. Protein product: CASSSPGFGYTF.

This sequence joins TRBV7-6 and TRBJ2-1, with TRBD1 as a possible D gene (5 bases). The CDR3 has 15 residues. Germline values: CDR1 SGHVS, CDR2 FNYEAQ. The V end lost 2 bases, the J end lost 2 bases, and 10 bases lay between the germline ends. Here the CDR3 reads CASSLNQGTYNEQFF. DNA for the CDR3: TGTGCCAGCAGCTTAAATCAGGGTACCTACAATGAGCAGTTCTTC.

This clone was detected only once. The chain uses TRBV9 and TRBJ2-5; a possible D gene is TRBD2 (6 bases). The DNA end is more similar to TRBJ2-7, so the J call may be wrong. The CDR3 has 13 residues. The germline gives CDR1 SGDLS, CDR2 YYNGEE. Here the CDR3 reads CASSVGGMTEQYF. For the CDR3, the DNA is TGTGCCAGCAGCGTGGGCGGGATGACCGAGCAGTACTTC.

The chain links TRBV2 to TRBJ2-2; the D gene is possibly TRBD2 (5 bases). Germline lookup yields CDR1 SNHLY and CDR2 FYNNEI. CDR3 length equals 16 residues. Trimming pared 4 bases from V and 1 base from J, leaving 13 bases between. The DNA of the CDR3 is TGTGCCAGCAGTGCGCCGTACCGGGAGAACACCGGGGAGCTGTTTTTT. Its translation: CASSAPYRENTGELFF.

The CDR3 sequence is CAYQTGVYEQYF. The CDR3 DNA sequence: TGTGCCTATCAGACAGGGGTCTACGAGCAGTACTTC. The chain has TRBV30 and TRBJ2-7; 8 bases are shared with TRBD1. The V segment lost 7 bases and the J segment 3 bases; nucleotides outside the gene matches: 5. CDR1 and CDR2 (germline): GTSNPN, SVGIG (reference sequence). The CDR3 has 12 residues.

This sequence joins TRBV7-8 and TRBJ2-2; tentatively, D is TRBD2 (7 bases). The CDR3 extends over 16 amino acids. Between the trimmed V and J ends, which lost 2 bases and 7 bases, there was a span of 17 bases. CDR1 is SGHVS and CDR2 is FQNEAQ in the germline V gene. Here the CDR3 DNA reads TGTGCCAGCAGCTTATTGGGGGGGCAGGCCAGCGGGGAGCTGTTTTTT. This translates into CASSLLGGQASGELFF.

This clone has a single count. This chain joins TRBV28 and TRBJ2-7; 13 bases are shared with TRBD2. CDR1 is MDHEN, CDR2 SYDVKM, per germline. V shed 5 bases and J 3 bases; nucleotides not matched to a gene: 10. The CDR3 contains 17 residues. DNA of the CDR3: TGTGCCAGCAGTCTTGGACTAGCGGGAGTAAAAAGCTACGAGCAGTACTTC. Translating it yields CASSLGLAGVKSYEQYF.

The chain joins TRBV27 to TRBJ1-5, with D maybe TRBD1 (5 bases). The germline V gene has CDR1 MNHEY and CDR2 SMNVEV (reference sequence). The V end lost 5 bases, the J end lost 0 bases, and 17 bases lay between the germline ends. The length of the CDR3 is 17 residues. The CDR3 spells CASSPLTEIISNQPQHF. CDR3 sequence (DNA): TGTGCCAGCAGTCCCCTGACAGAGATTATTAGCAATCAGCCCCAGCATTTT.

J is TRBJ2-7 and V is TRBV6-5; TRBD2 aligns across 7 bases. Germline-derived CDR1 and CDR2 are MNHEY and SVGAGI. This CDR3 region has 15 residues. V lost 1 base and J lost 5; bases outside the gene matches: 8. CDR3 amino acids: CASSYWEGGGNEQYF. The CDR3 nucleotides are TGTGCCAGCAGTTACTGGGAGGGTGGTGGCAACGAGCAGTACTTC.

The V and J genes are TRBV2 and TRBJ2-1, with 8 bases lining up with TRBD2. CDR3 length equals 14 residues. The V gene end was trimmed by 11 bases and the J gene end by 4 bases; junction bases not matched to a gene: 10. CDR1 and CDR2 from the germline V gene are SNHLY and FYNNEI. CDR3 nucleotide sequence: TGTGCCTGTCCCGGCGGGAGGACGTACAATGAGCAGTTCTTC. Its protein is CACPGGRTYNEQFF.

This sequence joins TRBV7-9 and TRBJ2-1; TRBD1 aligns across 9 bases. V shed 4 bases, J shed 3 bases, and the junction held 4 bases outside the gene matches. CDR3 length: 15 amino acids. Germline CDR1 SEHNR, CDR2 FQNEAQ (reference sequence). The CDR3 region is CASSSDRGHYNEQFF. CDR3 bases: TGTGCCAGCAGCTCGGACAGGGGTCACTACAATGAGCAGTTCTTC. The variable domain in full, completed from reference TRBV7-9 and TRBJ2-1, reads DTGVSQNPRHKITKRGQNVTFRCDPISEHNRLYWYRQTLGQGPEFLTYFQNEAQLEKSRLLSDRFSAERPKGSFSTLEIQRTEQGDSAMYLCASSSDRGHYNEQFFGPGTRLTVL.

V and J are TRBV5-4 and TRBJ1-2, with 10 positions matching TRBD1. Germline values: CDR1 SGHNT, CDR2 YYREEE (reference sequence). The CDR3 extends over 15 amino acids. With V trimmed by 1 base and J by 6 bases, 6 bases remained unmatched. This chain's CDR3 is CASSLWGQGRDGYTF. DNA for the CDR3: TGTGCCAGCAGCTTGTGGGGACAGGGGCGCGATGGCTACACCTTC.

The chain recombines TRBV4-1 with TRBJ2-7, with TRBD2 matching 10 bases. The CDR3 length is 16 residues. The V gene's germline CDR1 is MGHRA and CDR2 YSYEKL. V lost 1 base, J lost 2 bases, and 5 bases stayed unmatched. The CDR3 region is CASSQGVLAGAYEQYF. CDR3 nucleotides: TGCGCCAGCAGCCAAGGTGTGCTAGCGGGAGCCTACGAGCAGTACTTC.

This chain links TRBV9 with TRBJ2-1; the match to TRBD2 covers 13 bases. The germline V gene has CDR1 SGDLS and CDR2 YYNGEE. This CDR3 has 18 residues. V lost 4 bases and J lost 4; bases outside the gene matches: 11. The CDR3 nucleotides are TGTGCCAGCAGCCCCGGACTAGCGGGAGAGCTTAGGTACAATGAGCAGTTCTTC. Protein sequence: CASSPGLAGELRYNEQFF.

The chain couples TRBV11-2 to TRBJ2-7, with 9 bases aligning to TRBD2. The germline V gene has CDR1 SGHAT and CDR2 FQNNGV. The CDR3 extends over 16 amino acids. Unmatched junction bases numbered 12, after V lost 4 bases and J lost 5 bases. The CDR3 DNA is TGTGCCAGCAGCTCCCCTCACGAGCGGGAGGCCCACGAGCAGTACTTC. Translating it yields CASSSPHEREAHEQYF.

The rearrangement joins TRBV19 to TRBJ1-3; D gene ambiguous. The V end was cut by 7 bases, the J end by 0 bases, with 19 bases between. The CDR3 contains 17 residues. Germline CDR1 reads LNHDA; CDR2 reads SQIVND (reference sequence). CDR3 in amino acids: CASNIGGYPFSGNTIYF. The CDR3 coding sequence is TGTGCCAGTAACATCGGAGGCTACCCCTTCTCTGGAAACACCATATATTTT.

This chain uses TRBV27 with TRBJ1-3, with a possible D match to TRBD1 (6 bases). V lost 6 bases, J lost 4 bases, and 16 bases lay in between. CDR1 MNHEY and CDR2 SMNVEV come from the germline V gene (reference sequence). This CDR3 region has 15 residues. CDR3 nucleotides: TGTGCCAGCAGCCCAACAGGGCTGTTAGGAAACACCATATATTTT. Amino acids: CASSPTGLLGNTIYF.

This CDR3 reads CASSLDRWGSETQYF. CDR3 coding DNA: TGTGCCAGCAGCTTAGATCGGTGGGGATCAGAGACCCAGTACTTC. The chain combines TRBV11-2 with TRBJ2-5; D not resolved. V dropped 0 bases and J dropped 4 bases, with 12 bases sitting between them. The CDR3 spans 15 residues. Looked up from germline, CDR1 is SGHAT and CDR2 is FQNNGV.

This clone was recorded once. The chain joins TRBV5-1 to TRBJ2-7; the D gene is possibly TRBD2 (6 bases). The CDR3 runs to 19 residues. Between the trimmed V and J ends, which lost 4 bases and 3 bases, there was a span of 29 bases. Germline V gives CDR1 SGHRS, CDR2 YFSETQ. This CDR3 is CASSASGASGGLYRYEQYF. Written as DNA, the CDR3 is TGCGCCAGCAGCGCCTCCGGGGCTTCTGGGGGACTGTACCGCTACGAGCAGTACTTC.

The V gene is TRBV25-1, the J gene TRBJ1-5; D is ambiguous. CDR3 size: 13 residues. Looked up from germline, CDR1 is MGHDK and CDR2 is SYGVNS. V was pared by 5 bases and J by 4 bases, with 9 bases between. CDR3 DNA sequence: TGTGCCAGCAGTTTATTCGGGAATCAGCCCCAGCATTTT. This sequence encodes CASSLFGNQPQHF.